The sample holds a few counts of the clone carrying this T cell receptor (beta chain). Its antigen is unidentified. Sequenced by immunoSEQ multiplex PCR; TCRdb stores in-frame clones only, minus some. Of under 200,000 clones in the sample, around 90% were seen once. The sample originates from a study of T cell responses to AZD1222 COVID-19 vaccine. General study findings and limits: Repertoire samples came only from after the peak T cell response.

Trimming shortened V by 3 bases and J by 1 base, and 10 bases separated the two germline ends. The CDR3 is 14 amino acids. Germline V gene sequence: CDR1 SGDLS, CDR2 YYNGEE. This sample comprised peripheral blood, obtained on day 0 of AZD1222 vaccination. The chain carries TRBV9 and TRBJ1-1, with a tentative D call TRBD1 (6 bases). The TCR comes from an adult in good health. CDR3 nucleotide sequence: TGTGCCAGCAGCGCAGGGGACCCGAACACTGAAGCTTTCTTT. It encodes CASSAGDPNTEAFF.